This T cell receptor (beta chain) comes out of a study of blood T cell repertoires in COVID-19. Turning to the study itself: The United States, Italy and Spain provided the acute and convalescent COVID-19 samples. T cells, B-cell-depleted T cells, or PBMCs supplied cDNA or gDNA.

How the authors handled the data: Amplification of reference gene primers was used by the study to estimate nucleated cell counts. The assay was immunoSEQ multiplex PCR, and TCRdb's table has in-frame clones only and misses some. V and J calls and clone size are as listed in that table; D and trimming were resolved from the DNA. There are some 130,000 clones in the sample; about 91% occur only once, and 10% lies in the top ten. The clonotype was recovered from a man aged 45-65 years with acute or convalescent COVID-19. The sample comprised peripheral blood.

The CDR3 reads CASTRDIGANTEAFF. In DNA form, the CDR3 reads TGTGCCAGTACAAGGGACATTGGGGCGAACACTGAAGCTTTCTTT. The chain combines TRBV19 with TRBJ1-1; a possible D gene is TRBD1 (6 bases). V was cut by 7 bases and J by 1 base, with 16 bases left in between. Germline-derived CDR1 and CDR2 are LNHDA and SQIVND (reference sequence). The CDR3 extends over 15 amino acids. Looking up the rest from reference TRBV19 and TRBJ1-1 gives the full variable domain: DGGITQSPKYLFRKEGQNVTLSCEQNLNHDAMYWYRQDPGQGLRLIYYSQIVNDFQKGDIAEGYSVSREKKESFPLTVTSAQKNPTAFYLCASTRDIGANTEAFFGQGTRLTVV.